Below, 28 T cell receptor beta chains from the same sample are listed, as sequenced in a study of cytomegalovirus exposure and HLA in healthy donors. TCRdb's table, derived via immunoSEQ multiplex PCR, lists solely in-frame clones and lacks some. The sample comprises around 56,000 clones, roughly 87% of which are singletons, and roughly 15% rests with the top ten. The sample consisted of PBMCs. Receptors originate from a woman aged 18-30 years in good health and CMV-seronegative.

This clone was counted a single time. This chain links TRBV19 with TRBJ1-1; D remains ambiguous. The CDR3 is 13 residues long. Germline V CDR1 and CDR2: LNHDA, SQIVND (reference sequence). V lost 6 bases and J lost 0, with 8 bases in between. CDR3 region: CASSPSVNTEAFF. In DNA, the CDR3 is TGTGCCAGTAGCCCGTCGGTGAACACTGAAGCTTTCTTT.

The rearrangement links TRBV14 to TRBJ2-3; D is ambiguous. The CDR3 is 14 residues long. CDR1 and CDR2 from the germline V gene are SGHDN and FVKESK. V shed 3 bases and J shed 6 bases, with 13 bases lying between them. The CDR3 DNA reads TGTGCCAGCAGCCAGCTTACCTACTTCGATACGCAGTATTTT. It codes for CASSQLTYFDTQYF.

The V call is TRBV6-5, the J call TRBJ1-5; TRBD1 might be the D (5 bases). V lost 4 bases and J lost 5, with 9 bases in between. Germline values: CDR1 MNHEY, CDR2 SVGAGI. This CDR3 spans 13 amino acids. CDR3 protein: CASSLGVDQPQHF. CDR3 coding DNA: TGTGCCAGCAGTTTAGGGGTCGATCAGCCCCAGCATTTT.

This clone was seen only once. The CDR3 sequence is CASSLGRTEAFF. The CDR3 DNA reads as TGTGCCAGCAGCTTGGGCCGCACTGAAGCTTTCTTT. V gene TRBV13 combines with J gene TRBJ1-1; D is unclear. V was trimmed by 3 bases and J by 4 bases, leaving 6 bases between them. The CDR3 extends over 12 amino acids. Germline CDR1 reads PRHDT; CDR2 reads FYEKMQ (reference sequence).

The chain joins TRBV2 to TRBJ2-7; no clear D. Trimming shortened V by 1 base and J by 2 bases, and 6 bases separated the two germline ends. The CDR3 loop spans 13 amino acids. The V gene's germline CDR1 is SNHLY and CDR2 FYNNEI. CDR3 DNA: TGTGCCAGCAGTGAAGTACAGACCTACGAGCAGTACTTC. Protein product: CASSEVQTYEQYF.

This chain's CDR3 is CASSSGTRGTGELFF. CDR3 bases: TGTGCCAGCAGCTCTGGGACTAGGGGCACCGGGGAGCTGTTTTTT. The chain combines TRBV13 with TRBJ2-2, with 8 positions matching TRBD2. Germline CDR1 reads PRHDT; CDR2 reads FYEKMQ (reference sequence). After removal of 4 bases from V and 4 bases from J, the junction contained 5 bases not matched to a gene. CDR3 length equals 15 residues.

This chain joins TRBV2 and TRBJ1-2; no reliable D call. V was pared by 0 bases and J by 1 base, with 9 bases between. Per the germline V gene, CDR1 is SNHLY and CDR2 is FYNNEI. The CDR3 is 15 amino acids. The DNA for the CDR3 is TGTGCCAGCAGTGAAGCTGGCCGGGATAACTATGGCTACACCTTC. Translating it yields CASSEAGRDNYGYTF.

The J gene is TRBJ2-2, the V gene TRBV6-4; D might be TRBD2 (6 bases). Germline V gene data show CDR1 as MRHNA and CDR2 as SNTAGT. The CDR3 has 14 residues. Trimming removed 5 bases at V and 4 bases at J, with 11 bases between. The CDR3, as DNA: TGTGCCAGCAGTTACTTGGGGGGCACCGGGGAGCTGTTTTTT. Its protein is CASSYLGGTGELFF.

V is TRBV5-4 and J is TRBJ1-3; 7 bases match TRBD1. The CDR3 has 14 amino acids. In germline, CDR1 is SGHNT, CDR2 YYREEE (reference sequence). V lost 4 bases to trimming and J lost 8 bases; unmatched junction nucleotides: 9. CDR3 nucleotide sequence: TGTGCCAGCAGCCGCGCGACAGGGCCGGACACCATATATTTT. This encodes CASSRATGPDTIYF.

This chain joins TRBV9 and TRBJ2-3, with a possible D match to TRBD2 (5 bases). V lost 4 bases to trimming and J lost 0 bases, with 12 bases between them. This CDR3 region has 15 residues. CDR1 and CDR2 from the germline V gene are SGDLS and YYNGEE. The chain's CDR3 is CASSRTGVSTDTQYF. The CDR3 coding sequence is TGTGCCAGCAGCAGAACCGGGGTTAGCACAGATACGCAGTATTTT.

The chain combines TRBV6-1 with TRBJ2-7; 7 bases map to TRBD1. CDR3 length equals 14 residues. Germline-derived CDR1 and CDR2 are MNHNS and SASEGT. J was trimmed by 1 base and V by 5 bases; bases with no gene match: 5. In DNA, the CDR3 is TGTGCCAGCAGTAGCCGACAGGGTTCCTACGAGCAGTACTTC. Translating gives CASSSRQGSYEQYF.

The rearrangement uses TRBV7-8 and TRBJ1-5; D remains unclear. V was trimmed by 5 bases and J by 4 bases, leaving 15 bases between them. Germline lookup yields CDR1 SGHVS and CDR2 FQNEAQ. The CDR3 is 15 residues long. In DNA, the CDR3 is TGTGCCAGCAGCCCAGGACGGGGTAGGAATCAGCCCCAGCATTTT. Amino acid sequence: CASSPGRGRNQPQHF.

J is TRBJ1-1 and V is TRBV10-3; D is perhaps TRBD1 (5 bases). V was trimmed by 2 bases and J by 3 bases, leaving 16 bases between them. CDR3 length: 16 residues. Germline V lookup: CDR1 ENHRY, CDR2 SYGVKD. Written as DNA, the CDR3 is TGTGCCATCAGTGAGAAGAACAGGCGCGGGGACACTGAAGCTTTCTTT. Amino acid sequence: CAISEKNRRGDTEAFF.

Relative to its sample, this clone is medium-sized. This chain uses TRBV7-9 with TRBJ2-7, with D maybe TRBD1 (6 bases). The CDR3 extends over 13 amino acids. Germline V lookup: CDR1 SEHNR, CDR2 FQNEAQ (reference sequence). Trimming shortened V by 6 bases and J by 0 bases, and 9 bases separated the two germline ends. The DNA for the CDR3 is TGTGCCAGCAGGGACAGCCTCTCCTACGAGCAGTACTTC. It yields the protein CASRDSLSYEQYF.

The rearrangement links TRBV7-9 to TRBJ1-3; D is undetermined. The CDR3 loop spans 14 amino acids. Germline CDR1 is SEHNR and CDR2 is FQNEAQ (reference sequence). V lost 5 bases, J lost 0 bases, and 8 bases lay in between. CDR3 loop: CASSPTASGNTIYF. The CDR3 coding sequence is TGTGCCAGCAGCCCTACAGCCTCTGGAAACACCATATATTTT. Combining the CDR3 with reference TRBV7-9 and TRBJ1-3 gives the whole variable domain DTGVSQNPRHKITKRGQNVTFRCDPISEHNRLYWYRQTLGQGPEFLTYFQNEAQLEKSRLLSDRFSAERPKGSFSTLEIQRTEQGDSAMYLCASSPTASGNTIYFGEGSWLTVV.

The V gene is TRBV30, the J gene TRBJ2-7; D gene unclear. The V gene lost 2 bases and the J gene lost 3 bases, with 8 bases spanning the gap. The CDR3 is made up of 12 amino acids. Per germline, CDR1 GTSNPN and CDR2 SVGIG (reference sequence). The CDR3 bases are TGTGCCTGGAGTTCCTCGAGCTACGAGCAGTACTTC. The encoded protein is CAWSSSSYEQYF.

As regards this clone: The identical CDR3 is also encoded by other nucleotide sequences in the sample. The chain carries TRBV6-5 and TRBJ1-3; D unclear. V was cut by 0 bases and J by 4 bases, with 10 bases left in between. The length of the CDR3 is 15 residues. Germline-derived CDR1 and CDR2 are MNHEY and SVGAGI. In nucleotides, the CDR3 is TGTGCCAGCAGTTACTCGACCGGGTCGGGAAACACCATATATTTT. The encoded protein is CASSYSTGSGNTIYF.

This chain connects TRBV7-2 to TRBJ2-3; 10 nucleotides align to TRBD2. Trimming removed 6 bases from V and 0 bases from J; junction bases left unmatched: 6. The CDR3 covers 16 residues. Germline V gives CDR1 SGHTA, CDR2 FQGNSA. The CDR3 loop reads CASRTGTSESTDTQYF. The DNA of the CDR3 is TGTGCCAGCAGAACCGGGACTAGCGAAAGCACAGATACGCAGTATTTT.

The chain joins TRBV7-3 to TRBJ2-2, with 7 bases lining up with TRBD2. The CDR3 consists of 16 residues. Germline V gene sequence: CDR1 SGHTA, CDR2 FQGTGA. V lost 1 base and J lost 6; bases outside the gene matches: 8. The CDR3 DNA reads as TGTGCCAGCAGCTTAATCGGCTCGGGAGGAGCCGGGGAGCTGTTTTTT. It translates to CASSLIGSGGAGELFF.

The chain couples TRBV2 to TRBJ1-2; D may be TRBD1 (6 bases). The length of the CDR3 is 13 residues. V lost 8 bases and J 4 bases, leaving 14 bases between the germline ends. Germline loops: CDR1 SNHLY, CDR2 FYNNEI. In DNA, the CDR3 is TGTGCCAGCTTACAGGGTATGGCCTATGGCTACACCTTC. Its protein is CASLQGMAYGYTF.

CDR3 protein: CASRSGASYEQYF. The CDR3 DNA sequence: TGTGCCAGTAGAAGCGGGGCTAGCTACGAGCAGTACTTC. The J gene is TRBJ2-7, the V gene TRBV19; 7 bases map to TRBD2. The CDR3 length is 13 residues. The junction had 5 bases not matched to a gene; V was cut back by 6 bases and J by 3 bases. CDR1 LNHDA and CDR2 SQIVND come from the germline V gene (reference sequence).

V and J are TRBV7-2 and TRBJ2-5; 9 bases align to TRBD2. The ends lost 4 bases at V and 3 bases at J; junction bases unmatched: 6. Per the germline V gene, CDR1 is SGHTA and CDR2 is FQGNSA. The CDR3 consists of 15 residues. CDR3 in amino acids: CASSSTGTSKETQYF. CDR3 sequence (DNA): TGTGCCAGCAGCTCCACCGGGACTAGCAAAGAGACCCAGTACTTC.

In DNA, the CDR3 is TGCGCCAGCAGCCGGGCGGGGTCCCTGGGAACTAATGAAAAACTGTTTTTT. It is translated as CASSRAGSLGTNEKLFF. The chain carries TRBV4-1 and TRBJ1-4; D is ambiguous. The ends were cut back, 4 bases at V and 1 base at J, with 16 bases in the middle. Germline V lookup: CDR1 MGHRA, CDR2 YSYEKL. This CDR3 has 17 residues.

The chain uses TRBV2 and TRBJ1-4; 7 nucleotides line up with TRBD1. The CDR3 is 17 amino acids. Germline V gene lookup returns CDR1 SNHLY and CDR2 FYNNEI. V was clipped by 6 bases and J by 2 bases; unmatched bases: 12. The CDR3 here is CASSVQGGKLTNEKLFF. Written as DNA, the CDR3 is TGTGCCAGCAGCGTTCAGGGGGGCAAATTGACTAATGAAAAACTGTTTTTT.

The V call is TRBV10-3, the J call TRBJ2-5; possibly TRBD1 for D (5 bases). CDR1 ENHRY and CDR2 SYGVKD come from the germline V gene. The CDR3 length is 14 residues. Between the trimmed V and J ends, which lost 3 bases and 1 base, there was a span of 9 bases. The chain's CDR3 is CAISDSRGQETQYF. For the CDR3, the DNA is TGTGCCATCAGTGATAGTAGGGGCCAAGAGACCCAGTACTTC.

The CDR3 DNA reads as TGTGCCAGCTTTTCGGGGGGAGGGAGCACTGAAGCTTTCTTT. The encoded protein is CASFSGGGSTEAFF. The V and J genes are TRBV18 and TRBJ1-1; possibly TRBD1 for D (5 bases). Germline CDR1 is KGHSH and CDR2 is LQKENI. This CDR3 contains 14 residues. V dropped 7 bases and J dropped 4 bases, with 16 bases sitting between them.

The chain couples TRBV5-1 to TRBJ2-1, with no clear D. The CDR3 spans 15 residues. Trimming took off 2 bases at V and 0 bases at J, with 9 bases between the two ends. CDR1 is SGHRS, CDR2 YFSETQ, per germline. The CDR3 region has the DNA TGCGCCAGCAGCTTTTTGCCAGGCTCCTACAATGAGCAGTTCTTC. Protein product: CASSFLPGSYNEQFF.

V gene TRBV4-1 combines with J gene TRBJ2-5, with 14 bases lining up with TRBD2. Germline V gene data show CDR1 as MGHRA and CDR2 as YSYEKL. V lost 8 bases and J lost 4; bases outside the gene matches: 6. The CDR3 is 15 residues long. The CDR3 region has the DNA TGCGCCAGCTCGGGACTAGCGGGGGTGGGAGAGACCCAGTACTTC. Translation gives CASSGLAGVGETQYF.